The sequence of this TCR beta chain was determined in a study of T cells expressing NK-cell markers. Findings and caveats of the study: A few donors' CD3+CD56-NKG2C+ cells were dominated by the same clonotypes.

TCRdb derives one entry per CDR3 protein from the 5' RACE reads, leaving out DNA. This sample's table has about 160,000 distinct CDR3 sequences. This clonotype is called medium-sized based on its frequency. Its matching antigen is unknown. The sequence was obtained from a woman aged 18 to 75 in good health. Input material: blood T cells: a sorted CD56 or NKG2C T cell subset, CD4+ or CD8+ T cells, or bulk PBMC T cells (not recorded which).

The CDR3 is CASTPGLSRNEQYF. This chain joins TRBV12-3 or TRBV12-4 and TRBJ2-7; there is no DNA to check the TCRdb D call of TRBD2. This CDR3 has 14 residues.